These 27 T cell receptor beta chains were sequenced from one sample in a study of control samples from healthy donors and cancer patients. This table comes from immunoSEQ multiplex PCR, and its TCRdb copy is limited to in-frame clones, with some not included. The sample carries tens of thousands of clones, roughly 91% recorded once. The sequenced sample was blood. Every receptor here comes from a man aged 25 to 45 in good health.

This chain joins TRBV29-1 and TRBJ1-1; tentatively, D is TRBD1 (5 bases). V was pared by 8 bases and J by 3 bases, with 19 bases between. Germline loops: CDR1 SQVTM, CDR2 ANQGSEA. The CDR3 has 14 residues. The CDR3 nucleotides are TGCAGCACACGAGGGGAGGCTCGTCACACTGAAGCTTTCTTT. Translating gives CSTRGEARHTEAFF. Complete variable domain (other parts from reference TRBV29-1 and TRBJ1-1): SAVISQKPSRDICQRGTSLTIQCQVDSQVTMMFWYRQQPGQSLTLIATANQGSEATYESGFVIDKFPISRPNLTFSTLTVSNMSPEDSSIYLCSTRGEARHTEAFFGQGTRLTVV.

The V call is TRBV9, the J call TRBJ2-3; TRBD2 matches at 7 bases. The V gene end was trimmed by 1 base and the J gene end by 5 bases; junction bases not matched to a gene: 13. Germline CDR1 SGDLS, CDR2 YYNGEE. There are 17 residues in the CDR3. CDR3 region: CASSVYYMGRERDTQYF. The CDR3, as DNA: TGTGCCAGCAGCGTATATTATATGGGGCGGGAGAGAGATACGCAGTATTTT.

A note on this clone: Other DNA sequences from this sample encode an identical CDR3 as well. This chain connects TRBV30 to TRBJ2-1, with 13 nucleotides matching TRBD2. The CDR3 runs 19 residues. The trim removed 3 bases at V and 7 bases at J, leaving 18 bases unmatched. Per the germline V gene, CDR1 is GTSNPN and CDR2 is SVGIG (reference sequence). In DNA form, the CDR3 reads TGTGCCTGGAGATACCAAGGACTAGCGGGAGAGGGGCAAGGGAATGAGCAGTTCTTC. Encoded protein: CAWRYQGLAGEGQGNEQFF.

The J gene is TRBJ1-5, the V gene TRBV19; no definite D call. This CDR3 region has 14 residues. Germline values: CDR1 LNHDA, CDR2 SQIVND (reference sequence). V lost 3 bases to trimming and J lost 4 bases, with 10 bases between them. CDR3 in DNA: TGTGCCAGTAGTATGAGGCAGAATAATCAGCCCCAGCATTTT. Protein product: CASSMRQNNQPQHF. Complete variable domain (other parts from reference TRBV19 and TRBJ1-5): DGGITQSPKYLFRKEGQNVTLSCEQNLNHDAMYWYRQDPGQGLRLIYYSQIVNDFQKGDIAEGYSVSREKKESFPLTVTSAQKNPTAFYLCASSMRQNNQPQHFGDGTRLSIL.

This sequence joins TRBV4-1 and TRBJ2-7; 12 positions agree with TRBD1. Germline-derived CDR1 and CDR2 are MGHRA and YSYEKL. J gave up 4 bases and V 3 bases, and 4 bases lay outside the gene matches. The CDR3 runs 15 residues. The CDR3 sequence: CASSHRDRGRYEQYF. CDR3 DNA sequence: TGCGCCAGCAGCCACCGGGACAGGGGGCGTTACGAGCAGTACTTC.

In DNA form, the CDR3 reads TGTGCCAGCAGTTTATGGGCCCCCAGGGATCAGCCCCAGCATTTT. This translates into CASSLWAPRDQPQHF. This chain connects TRBV28 to TRBJ1-5, with a weak D call TRBD1 (5 bases). This CDR3 spans 15 amino acids. CDR1 and CDR2 (germline): MDHEN, SYDVKM. The V gene lost 0 bases and the J gene lost 5 bases, with 11 bases spanning the gap.

The rearrangement uses TRBV12-3 or TRBV12-4 and TRBJ1-2, with 8 bases aligning to TRBD1. This CDR3 is 13 amino acids long. V was pared by 4 bases and J by 7 bases, with 5 bases of the junction left unmatched. The CDR3 reads CASSSNRGSGYTF. For the CDR3, the DNA is TGTGCCAGCAGTTCGAACAGGGGGTCTGGCTACACCTTC.

This chain joins TRBV6-5 and TRBJ2-5; tentatively, D is TRBD1 or TRBD2 (5 bases each). The V end lost 3 bases, the J end lost 1 base, and 12 bases lay between the germline ends. The CDR3 extends over 15 amino acids. Germline V gene data show CDR1 as MNHEY and CDR2 as SVGAGI. CDR3 coding DNA: TGTGCCAGCAGTTATACGTGGGGGAGCCAAGAGACCCAGTACTTC. Translated: CASSYTWGSQETQYF.

The CDR3 sequence is CATSRTGTDYEQYF. The CDR3 region has the DNA TGTGCCACCAGCAGAACCGGGACGGACTACGAGCAGTACTTC. The chain carries TRBV15 and TRBJ2-7; perhaps D is TRBD1 or TRBD2 (5 bases each). V dropped 2 bases and J dropped 3 bases, with 11 bases sitting between them. The length of the CDR3 is 14 residues. Germline CDR1 reads LNHNV; CDR2 reads YYDKDF (reference sequence).

The chain employs TRBV2 and TRBJ2-3; 7 nucleotides line up with TRBD2. Germline V gene sequence: CDR1 SNHLY, CDR2 FYNNEI. The CDR3 length is 16 residues. J was trimmed by 1 base and V by 5 bases; bases with no gene match: 9. In nucleotides, the CDR3 is TGTGCCAGCAGTAAAAATCGGGGGGTGGGCACAGATACGCAGTATTTT. Protein sequence: CASSKNRGVGTDTQYF.

The genes are TRBV2 and TRBJ2-5; D is possibly TRBD1 (6 bases). Germline V CDR1 and CDR2: SNHLY, FYNNEI. This CDR3 is built from 15 residues. Trimming took 7 bases from V and 2 from J, leaving 17 bases between them. DNA of the CDR3: TGTGCCAGCACCAGCCCTGGGACAAAGCAAGAGACCCAGTACTTC. Protein sequence: CASTSPGTKQETQYF.

This rearrangement joins TRBV14 to TRBJ2-7; no reliable D call. Trimming pared 1 base from V and 2 bases from J, leaving 6 bases between. From germline, CDR1 is SGHDN and CDR2 FVKESK. CDR3 size: 13 residues. The CDR3 region is CASSQGRTYEQYF. CDR3 nucleotides: TGTGCCAGCAGCCAAGGACGGACCTACGAGCAGTACTTC.

This clone was counted between two and nine times. J is TRBJ2-5 and V is TRBV28, with TRBD1 identical over 7 bases. The CDR3 spans 14 residues. The J segment lost 5 bases and the V segment lost 5 bases, leaving 8 bases of the junction unmatched. Germline CDR1 MDHEN, CDR2 SYDVKM. The CDR3 region has the DNA TGTGCCAGCAGTCCAGGACAGGTCGGGGAGACCCAGTACTTC. It codes for CASSPGQVGETQYF.

The J gene is TRBJ2-2, the V gene TRBV30; either TRBD1 or TRBD2 may fit D (6 bases each). The ends were cut back, 1 base at V and 6 bases at J, with 9 bases in the middle. This CDR3 has 13 residues. Germline values: CDR1 GTSNPN, CDR2 SVGIG (reference sequence). The DNA of the CDR3 is TGTGCCTGGAGTGGGGGGGCCGCCGGGGAGCTGTTTTTT. Translation: CAWSGGAAGELFF.

V is TRBV2 and J is TRBJ2-1; D uncertain. Trimming cost V 2 bases and J 11 bases, with 4 bases left between them. The CDR3 loop spans 10 amino acids. Germline CDR1 is SNHLY and CDR2 is FYNNEI. The CDR3 DNA reads as TGTGCCAGCAGTGAAAAGAAGCAGTTCTTC. Protein product: CASSEKKQFF.

The V gene is TRBV3-1 (or the pseudogene TRBV3-2), the J gene TRBJ1-2, with a tentative D call TRBD1 (5 bases). CDR3 length equals 15 residues. CDR1 and CDR2 from the germline V gene are LGHDT and YNNKEL (reference sequence). V lost 2 bases, J lost 6 bases, and 16 bases lay in between. In DNA form, the CDR3 reads TGTGCCAGCAGCCAAATGGGGCAGAACGGGGATGGCTACACCTTC. Translating gives CASSQMGQNGDGYTF.

The CDR3 here is CASSPPSLAGEGKFF. As DNA, the CDR3 is TGTGCCAGCTCACCACCGTCACTAGCGGGAGAGGGGAAGTTCTTC. The chain carries TRBV18 and TRBJ2-1; TRBD2 agrees at 11 bases. CDR1 is KGHSH, CDR2 LQKENI, per germline. This CDR3 is 15 amino acids long. The trim removed 0 bases at V and 14 bases at J, leaving 9 bases unmatched.

This chain links TRBV27 with TRBJ1-5; no firm D call. V was clipped by 3 bases and J by 7 bases, with 13 bases between them. Looked up from germline, CDR1 is MNHEY and CDR2 is SMNVEV (reference sequence). This CDR3 is built from 14 residues. CDR3: CASSFSHREQPQHF. As DNA, the CDR3 is TGTGCCAGCAGTTTCTCCCACCGGGAACAGCCCCAGCATTTT.

This sequence joins TRBV6-2 or TRBV6-3 and TRBJ2-2; a possible D gene is TRBD1 (6 bases). CDR1 is MNHEY and CDR2 is SVGEGT in the germline V gene. The CDR3 has 15 residues. Between the trimmed V and J ends, which lost 6 bases and 7 bases, there was a span of 18 bases. DNA for the CDR3: TGTGCCAGCAGCCTCTGGGGGCAGCTGGGCGGGGAGCTGTTTTTT. Amino acids: CASSLWGQLGGELFF.

This clone has only one observation. The chain has TRBV6-2 or TRBV6-3 and TRBJ2-1, with a tentative D call TRBD1 (5 bases). V dropped 0 bases and J dropped 5 bases, with 14 bases sitting between them. This CDR3 comprises 16 residues. Germline V CDR1 and CDR2: MNHEY, SVGEGT. The chain's CDR3 is CASSYSSGPIDNEQFF. The CDR3 DNA reads as TGTGCCAGCAGTTACTCGTCAGGGCCCATCGACAATGAGCAGTTCTTC.

DNA for the CDR3: TGTGCCAGCTCACCGAGGGAGTCCTCCGGTGAGACCCAGTACTTC. This encodes CASSPRESSGETQYF. The chain uses TRBV18 and TRBJ2-5; possibly TRBD2 for D (5 bases). Trimming pared 3 bases from V and 5 bases from J, leaving 16 bases between. The CDR3 extends over 15 amino acids. Germline V CDR1 and CDR2: KGHSH, LQKENI.

Here the CDR3 reads CASTPRGSGTDTQYF. The DNA of the CDR3 is TGTGCCAGCACTCCCCGGGGAAGCGGCACAGATACGCAGTATTTT. J is TRBJ2-3 and V is TRBV2; a possible D gene is TRBD2 (5 bases). The CDR3 extends over 15 amino acids. Germline-derived CDR1 and CDR2 are SNHLY and FYNNEI. V gave up 7 bases and J gave up 1 base, with 15 bases separating them.

The V gene is TRBV5-6, the J gene TRBJ2-1; TRBD1 might be the D (5 bases). Germline loops: CDR1 SGHDT, CDR2 YYEEEE. This CDR3 contains 15 residues. The germline V and J ends were trimmed by 0 bases and 5 bases, with 12 bases remaining between them. This CDR3 is CASSLVTVWDNEQFF. In nucleotides, the CDR3 is TGTGCCAGCAGCTTGGTGACAGTCTGGGACAATGAGCAGTTCTTC.

V usage is TRBV6-5 and J usage is TRBJ1-6; D possibly corresponds to TRBD1 (5 bases). The germline V gene encodes CDR1 MNHEY and CDR2 SVGAGI. CDR3 length: 13 amino acids. V lost 8 bases and J 14 bases, leaving 19 bases between the germline ends. The CDR3 bases are TGTGCCAGCGGATCCGGGACCCCAGTTGCCCTCCACTTT. Translation gives CASGSGTPVALHF.

The chain joins TRBV7-2 to TRBJ2-1, with 12 bases that match TRBD1. Germline V gene data show CDR1 as SGHTA and CDR2 as FQGNSA. The V gene end was trimmed by 5 bases and the J gene end by 13 bases; junction bases not matched to a gene: 15. CDR3 length equals 16 residues. This CDR3 reads CASSPRGTGGRPSQFF. CDR3 DNA sequence: TGTGCCAGCAGCCCTCGGGGGACAGGGGGCCGCCCATCCCAGTTCTTC.

The gene calls are TRBV6-5 and TRBJ1-1; D may be TRBD1 (5 bases). With 0 bases removed from V and 8 bases from J, the gap between germline ends came to 19 bases. Germline V gives CDR1 MNHEY, CDR2 SVGAGI. CDR3 size: 16 residues. CDR3 bases: TGTGCCAGCAGTTACTCGACGATTCGGGGGATAGGGGAAGCTTTCTTT. Its translation is CASSYSTIRGIGEAFF.

The rearrangement joins TRBV19 to TRBJ2-2; TRBD2 is a possible D gene (8 bases). V was shortened by 8 bases and J by 4 bases, with 20 bases between the two germline ends. The CDR3 covers 16 residues. In germline, CDR1 is LNHDA, CDR2 SQIVND (reference sequence). CDR3 protein: CASGTRTGGITGELFF. CDR3 DNA: TGTGCCAGTGGGACTAGGACAGGCGGAATCACCGGGGAGCTGTTTTTT.